This entry lists 10 T cell receptor beta chains sequenced from one sample in a study of spatial heterogeneity in lung cancer. The sample's time point: sample taken at primary tumor resection. TCRdb re-derived calls from the 5' RACE reads in MiXCR, one entry per CDR3 protein. The sample contains about 800 distinct CDR3 sequences, about a sixth of which appear only once. Their antigen targets remain unknown. Overall study findings and caveats: Tumor mutation counts were tracked by expanded intratumoral alpha and beta TCR counts.

Sample: lung tumor tissue, taken at surgery. These receptors came from a female donor with early-stage non-small cell lung cancer.

V is TRBV27 and J is TRBJ2-2; 7 bases are a match to TRBD2. Per germline, CDR1 MNHEY and CDR2 SMNVEV (reference sequence). V shed 6 bases, J shed 6 bases, and the junction held 10 bases outside the gene matches. The CDR3 runs to 15 residues. CDR3 amino acids: CASRGTGRWAGELFF. The CDR3 DNA reads TGTGCCAGCAGGGGCACCGGGAGGTGGGCCGGGGAGCTGTTTTTT.

This chain uses TRBV18 with TRBJ2-7; 12 nucleotides align to TRBD2. V was clipped by 4 bases and J by 2 bases; unmatched bases: 15. Germline CDR1 KGHSH, CDR2 LQKENI. This CDR3 has 19 amino acids. The CDR3 sequence: CASSLVVRTSGEGPYEQYF. CDR3 DNA: TGTGCCAGCTCACTGGTCGTTCGGACTAGCGGGGAAGGCCCCTACGAGCAGTACTTC.

By sample fraction, this clonotype is large (0.1 to 1%). The chain couples TRBV19 to TRBJ2-1; 12 bases map to TRBD2. J gave up 10 bases and V 6 bases, and 7 bases lay outside the gene matches. Germline V gene data show CDR1 as LNHDA and CDR2 as SQIVND (reference sequence). The CDR3 extends over 14 amino acids. The CDR3 spells CASRPQTSGREQFF. For the CDR3, the DNA is TGTGCCAGTAGACCCCAGACTAGCGGGAGAGAGCAGTTCTTC.

By share, this clonotype ranks as medium-sized (0.01 to 0.1%). J is TRBJ2-1 and V is TRBV6-2 or TRBV6-3; D is possibly TRBD1 or TRBD2 (7 bases each). Trimming stripped 4 bases from V and 5 bases from J, with 18 bases between. In germline, CDR1 is MNHEY, CDR2 SVGEGT. The CDR3 is 16 amino acids. DNA for the CDR3: TGTGCCAGCAGTTGGGCCTCAGGGGGGGGTGACAATGAGCAGTTCTTC. Residues: CASSWASGGGDNEQFF.

By share of the sample, this clonotype is medium-sized. The chain is built from TRBV28 and TRBJ2-5; D call uncertain. V gave up 6 bases and J gave up 4 bases, with 24 bases separating them. CDR3 length equals 17 residues. Per the germline V gene, CDR1 is MDHEN and CDR2 is SYDVKM. CDR3: CASSHNSAGPLGETQYF. DNA for the CDR3: TGTGCCAGCAGCCATAACAGTGCCGGGCCCCTCGGAGAGACCCAGTACTTC.

Within the sample, this clonotype is medium-sized. The chain uses TRBV4-2 and TRBJ2-1; 9 bases agree with TRBD2. The trim removed 0 bases at V and 4 bases at J, leaving 7 bases unmatched. The CDR3 runs to 17 residues. The V gene's germline CDR1 is LGHNA and CDR2 YNFKEQ. CDR3 sequence: CASSQEIAGAGYNEQFF. CDR3 coding DNA: TGTGCCAGCAGCCAAGAGATAGCGGGGGCCGGATACAATGAGCAGTTCTTC.

By sample share, this clonotype is medium-sized. This sequence joins TRBV12-3 or TRBV12-4 and TRBJ2-1; a possible D gene is TRBD2 (5 bases). The CDR3 contains 14 residues. V lost 1 base to trimming and J lost 11 bases, with 15 bases between them. CDR3 sequence: CASSLVTALGKQFF. In DNA form, the CDR3 reads TGTGCCAGCAGTTTAGTTACGGCCCTCGGGAAGCAGTTCTTC.

In this sample, this clonotype turned up a few times. This rearrangement joins TRBV7-9 to TRBJ2-7; D tentatively reads TRBD1 or TRBD2 (5 bases each). Trimming cost V 0 bases and J 0 bases, with 12 bases left between them. The germline V gene encodes CDR1 SEHNR and CDR2 FQNEAQ (reference sequence). The length of the CDR3 is 16 residues. CDR3 sequence reads: CASSLASGLSSYEQYF. Written as DNA, the CDR3 is TGTGCCAGCAGCTTAGCGTCGGGGCTGAGCTCCTACGAGCAGTACTTC.

In its sample, this clonotype is large. This rearrangement joins TRBV6-2 or TRBV6-3 to TRBJ2-5, with D unclear. In germline, CDR1 is MNHEY, CDR2 SVGEGT. V lost 2 bases to trimming and J lost 4 bases, with 2 bases between them. CDR3 size: 11 residues. CDR3 sequence (DNA): TGTGCCAGCAGTTACGGAGAGACCCAGTACTTC. Its translation: CASSYGETQYF.

By share, this clonotype ranks as medium-sized. V and J are TRBV12-3 or TRBV12-4 and TRBJ2-7, with 9 nucleotides matching TRBD1. The length of the CDR3 is 15 residues. The junction had 8 bases not matched to a gene; V was cut back by 6 bases and J by 2 bases. The CDR3 is CASSPRQGGTYEQYF. In DNA, the CDR3 is TGTGCCAGCAGCCCCCGACAGGGGGGGACCTACGAGCAGTACTTC.